The 3 T cell receptor beta chains below come from one sample, sequenced in a study of cytomegalovirus exposure and HLA in healthy donors. The PCR had 60 Vbeta and 13 Jbeta primers. Measured with immunoSEQ multiplex PCR; TCRdb has only the in-frame clones, and not every one. The repertoire holds 100,000 to 150,000 clones, with approximately 80% as singletons. The sample consisted of PBMCs. These receptors all come from a woman aged 40 to 50 in good health and CMV-seropositive.

V gene TRBV18 combines with J gene TRBJ2-1; D remains unclear. Germline CDR1 and CDR2: KGHSH and LQKENI. The CDR3 runs 14 residues. V was clipped by 5 bases and J by 9 bases, with 17 bases between them. CDR3 protein: CASSANPLGPEQFF. CDR3 coding DNA: TGTGCCAGCTCAGCGAACCCGCTAGGTCCTGAGCAGTTCTTC.

The chain recombines TRBV10-3 with TRBJ2-3; 8 nucleotides match TRBD1. Losses at the gene ends were 8 bases for V and 0 bases for J; bases not matched to a gene: 4. Germline V gives CDR1 ENHRY, CDR2 SYGVKD. The CDR3 contains 14 residues. The chain's CDR3 is CAIETGVSTDTQYF. The CDR3 DNA sequence: TGTGCCATCGAGACAGGGGTTAGCACAGATACGCAGTATTTT.

The V and J genes are TRBV5-1 and TRBJ2-1, with 15 nucleotides matching TRBD2. The junction had 8 bases not matched to a gene; V was cut back by 3 bases and J by 1 base. This CDR3 has 19 residues. Germline V lookup: CDR1 SGHRS, CDR2 YFSETQ. CDR3 amino acids: CASSSGLAGGPGSYNEQFF. As DNA, the CDR3 is TGCGCCAGCAGCTCTGGACTAGCGGGAGGGCCTGGGTCCTACAATGAGCAGTTCTTC.